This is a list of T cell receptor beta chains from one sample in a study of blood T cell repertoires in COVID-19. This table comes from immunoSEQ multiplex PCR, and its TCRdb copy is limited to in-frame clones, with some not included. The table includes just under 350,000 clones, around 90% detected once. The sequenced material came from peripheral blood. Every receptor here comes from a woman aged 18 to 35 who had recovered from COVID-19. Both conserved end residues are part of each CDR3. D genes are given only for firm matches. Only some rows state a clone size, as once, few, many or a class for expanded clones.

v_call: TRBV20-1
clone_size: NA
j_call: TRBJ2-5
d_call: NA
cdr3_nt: TGCAGTGCTAGTAGGGGCAGCAAAGAGACCCAGTACTTC
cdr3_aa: CSASRGSKETQYF

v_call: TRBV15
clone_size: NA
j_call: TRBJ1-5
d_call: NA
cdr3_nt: TGTGCCACCAGCAGAGCCCCCCGCCCAGGTGGCAATCAGCCCCAGCATTTT
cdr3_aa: CATSRAPRPGGNQPQHF

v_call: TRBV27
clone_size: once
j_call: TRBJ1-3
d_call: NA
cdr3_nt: TGTGCCAGCAGTTTATCGGTCGCAGGTGGAAACACCATATATTTT
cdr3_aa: CASSLSVAGGNTIYF

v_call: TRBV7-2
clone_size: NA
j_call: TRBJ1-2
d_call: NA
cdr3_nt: TGTGCCAGCAGCTCCGACAGCTTTAACTATGGCTACACCTTC
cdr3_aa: CASSSDSFNYGYTF

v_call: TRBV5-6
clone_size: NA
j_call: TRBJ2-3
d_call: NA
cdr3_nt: TGTGCCAGCAGCCAGGGTACAGGGATAGATACGCAGTATTTT
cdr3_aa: CASSQGTGIDTQYF

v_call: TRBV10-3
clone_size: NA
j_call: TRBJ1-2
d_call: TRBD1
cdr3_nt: TGTGCCGGCTCCAGGGGGTTCGACTATGGCTACACCTTC
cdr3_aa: CAGSRGFDYGYTF

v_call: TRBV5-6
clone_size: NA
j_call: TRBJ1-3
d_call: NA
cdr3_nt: TGTGCCAGCAGCTTGGGGAGGCCTGGAAACACCATATATTTT
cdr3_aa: CASSLGRPGNTIYF

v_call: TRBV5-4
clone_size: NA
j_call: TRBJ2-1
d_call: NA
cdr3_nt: TGTGCCAGCAGCTTGGGGATAGAGGAAAAAATCTTC
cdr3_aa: CASSLGIEEKIF

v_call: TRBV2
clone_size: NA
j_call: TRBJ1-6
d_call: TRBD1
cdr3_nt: TGTGCCAGCAAAGACAGGGGAGAGTCACCCCTCCACTTT
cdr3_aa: CASKDRGESPLHF

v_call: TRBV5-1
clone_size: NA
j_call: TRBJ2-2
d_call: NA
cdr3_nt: TGCGCCAGCAGCCCGAAGGCCGGGGGGAACACCGGGGAGCTGTTTTTT
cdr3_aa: CASSPKAGGNTGELFF

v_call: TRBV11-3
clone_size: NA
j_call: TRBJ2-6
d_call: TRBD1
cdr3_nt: TGTGCCAGCAGCTTAACCGGGACAGATGCCAACGTCCTGACTTTC
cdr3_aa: CASSLTGTDANVLTF

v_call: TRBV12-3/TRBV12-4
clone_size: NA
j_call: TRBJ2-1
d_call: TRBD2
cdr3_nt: TGTGCCAGCAACCTAGCGGGAGAGCTTGAGCAGTTCTTC
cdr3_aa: CASNLAGELEQFF

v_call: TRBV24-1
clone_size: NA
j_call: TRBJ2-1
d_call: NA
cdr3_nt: TGTGCCACCCGGGACACTTACAATGAGCAGTTCTTC
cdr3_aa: CATRDTYNEQFF